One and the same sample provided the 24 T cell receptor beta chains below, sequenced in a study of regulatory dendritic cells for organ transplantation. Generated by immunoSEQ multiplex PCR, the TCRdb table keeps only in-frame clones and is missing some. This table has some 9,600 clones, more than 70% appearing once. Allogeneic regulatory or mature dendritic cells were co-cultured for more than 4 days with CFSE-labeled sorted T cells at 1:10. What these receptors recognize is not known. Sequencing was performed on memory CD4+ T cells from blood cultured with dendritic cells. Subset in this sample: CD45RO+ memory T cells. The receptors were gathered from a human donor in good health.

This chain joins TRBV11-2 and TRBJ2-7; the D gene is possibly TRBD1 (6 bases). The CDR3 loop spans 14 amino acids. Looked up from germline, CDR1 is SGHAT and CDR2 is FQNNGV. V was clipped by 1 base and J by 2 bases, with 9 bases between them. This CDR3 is CASSLVDSPYEQYF. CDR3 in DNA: TGTGCCAGCAGCTTAGTGGACAGTCCCTACGAGCAGTACTTC.

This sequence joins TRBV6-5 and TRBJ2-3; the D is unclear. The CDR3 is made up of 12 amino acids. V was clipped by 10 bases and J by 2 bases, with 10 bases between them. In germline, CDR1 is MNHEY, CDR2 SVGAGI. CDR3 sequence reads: CATRSTTDTQYF. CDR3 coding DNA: TGTGCCACCAGATCAACCACAGATACGCAGTATTTT.

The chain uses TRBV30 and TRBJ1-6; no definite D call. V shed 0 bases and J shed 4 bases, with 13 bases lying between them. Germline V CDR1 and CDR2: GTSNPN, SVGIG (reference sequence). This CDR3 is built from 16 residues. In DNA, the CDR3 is TGTGCCTGGAGTGTGGGCGGGGTGTTTTATAATTCACCCCTCCACTTT. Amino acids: CAWSVGGVFYNSPLHF.

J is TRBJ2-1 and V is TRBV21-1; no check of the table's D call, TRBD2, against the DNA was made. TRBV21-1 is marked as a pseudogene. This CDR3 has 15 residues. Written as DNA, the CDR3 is TGTGCCAGCAGCAATTACCGGCCATCGGAGGATGAGCAGTTCTTC. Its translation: CASSNYRPSEDEQFF.

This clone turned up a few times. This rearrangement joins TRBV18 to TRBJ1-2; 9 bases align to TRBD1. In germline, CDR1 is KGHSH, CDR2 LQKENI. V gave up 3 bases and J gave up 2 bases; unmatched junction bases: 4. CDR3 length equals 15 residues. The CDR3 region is CASSPGQGENYGYTF. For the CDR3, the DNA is TGTGCCAGCTCACCGGGACAGGGCGAAAACTATGGCTACACCTTC.

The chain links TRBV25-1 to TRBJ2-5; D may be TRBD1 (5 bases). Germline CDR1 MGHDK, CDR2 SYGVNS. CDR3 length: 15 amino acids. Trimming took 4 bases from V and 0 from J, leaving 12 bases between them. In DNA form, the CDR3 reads TGTGCCAGCAGTGCGGACATACCGTACCAAGAGACCCAGTACTTC. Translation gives CASSADIPYQETQYF.

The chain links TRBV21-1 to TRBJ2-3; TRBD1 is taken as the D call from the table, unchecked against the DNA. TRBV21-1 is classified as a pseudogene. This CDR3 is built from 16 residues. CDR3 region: CAGGSGGLTYTDTQYF. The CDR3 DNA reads TGTGCCGGGGGGTCAGGGGGCCTAACCTACACAGATACGCAGTATTTT.

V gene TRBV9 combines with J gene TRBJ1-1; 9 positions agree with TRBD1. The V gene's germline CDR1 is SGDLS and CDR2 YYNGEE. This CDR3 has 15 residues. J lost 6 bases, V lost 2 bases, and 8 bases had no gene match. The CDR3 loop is CASSVLQGARSEAFF. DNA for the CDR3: TGTGCCAGCAGCGTTTTACAGGGGGCGCGCTCTGAAGCTTTCTTT.

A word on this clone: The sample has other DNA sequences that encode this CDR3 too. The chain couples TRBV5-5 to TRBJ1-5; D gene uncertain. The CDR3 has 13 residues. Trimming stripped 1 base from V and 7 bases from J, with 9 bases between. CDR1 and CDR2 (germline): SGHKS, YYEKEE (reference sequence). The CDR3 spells CASSLLSGQPQHF. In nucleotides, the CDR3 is TGTGCCAGCAGCTTGTTATCGGGACAGCCCCAGCATTTT. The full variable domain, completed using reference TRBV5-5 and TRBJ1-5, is DAGVTQSPTHLIKTRGQQVTLRCSPISGHKSVSWYQQVLGQGPQFIFQYYEKEERGRGNFPDRFSARQFPNYSSELNVNALLLGDSALYLCASSLLSGQPQHFGDGTRLSIL.

The CDR3 spells CASTRDSSYNEQFF. CDR3 DNA sequence: TGCGCCAGCACCCGGGACAGCTCCTACAATGAGCAGTTCTTC. V and J are TRBV5-1 and TRBJ2-1, with 7 nucleotides matching TRBD1. Germline V gene data show CDR1 as SGHRS and CDR2 as YFSETQ. The CDR3 covers 14 residues. Trimming at V came to 6 bases and at J to 0 bases, leaving 3 bases not matched to a gene.

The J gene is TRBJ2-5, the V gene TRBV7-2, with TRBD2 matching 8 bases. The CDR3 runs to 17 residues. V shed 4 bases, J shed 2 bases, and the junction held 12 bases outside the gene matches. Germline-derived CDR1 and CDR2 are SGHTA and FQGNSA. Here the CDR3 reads CASSYERGGGLQETQYF. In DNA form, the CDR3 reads TGTGCCAGCAGCTACGAACGTGGCGGGGGGTTGCAAGAGACCCAGTACTTC.

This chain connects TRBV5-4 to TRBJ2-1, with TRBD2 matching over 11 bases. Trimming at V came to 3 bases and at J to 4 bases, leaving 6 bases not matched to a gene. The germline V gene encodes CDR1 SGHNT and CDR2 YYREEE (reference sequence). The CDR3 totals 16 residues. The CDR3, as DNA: TGTGCCAGCAGCTACCGGACTAGCGGGTGGTACAATGAGCAGTTCTTC. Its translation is CASSYRTSGWYNEQFF.

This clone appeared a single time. As DNA, the CDR3 is TGTGCCAGTAGTTTGGAGGGGTACTCGTACACTGAAGCTTTCTTT. This codes for CASSLEGYSYTEAFF. The rearrangement joins TRBV19 to TRBJ1-1, with D perhaps TRBD1 (5 bases). There are 15 residues in the CDR3. Per germline, CDR1 LNHDA and CDR2 SQIVND (reference sequence). Trimming left V 5 bases short and J 3 bases short, with 16 bases between.

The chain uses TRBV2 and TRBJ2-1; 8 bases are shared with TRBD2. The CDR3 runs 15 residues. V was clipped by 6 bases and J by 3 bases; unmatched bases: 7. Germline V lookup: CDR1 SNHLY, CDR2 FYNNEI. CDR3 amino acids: CASRGMAGGYNEQFF. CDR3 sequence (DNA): TGTGCCAGCAGGGGGATGGCGGGGGGCTACAATGAGCAGTTCTTC.

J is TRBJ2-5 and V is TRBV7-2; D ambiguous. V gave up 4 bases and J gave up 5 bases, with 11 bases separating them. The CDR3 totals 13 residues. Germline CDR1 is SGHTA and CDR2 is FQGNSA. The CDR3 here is CASSWEPSETQYF. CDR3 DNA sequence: TGTGCCAGCAGCTGGGAACCCTCCGAGACCCAGTACTTC.

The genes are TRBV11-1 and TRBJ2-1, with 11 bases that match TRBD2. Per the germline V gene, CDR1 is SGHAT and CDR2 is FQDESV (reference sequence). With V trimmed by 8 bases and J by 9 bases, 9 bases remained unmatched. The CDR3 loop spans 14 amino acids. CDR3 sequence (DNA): TGTGCCAGCGCCAACTCTGGGACTAGCGGTGAGCAGTTCTTC. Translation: CASANSGTSGEQFF.

CDR3 residues: CASSTLPTGNITEAFF. The CDR3 bases are TGCGCCAGCAGCACCCTACCGACAGGGAATATTACTGAAGCTTTCTTT. The chain links TRBV5-1 to TRBJ1-1, with 7 bases lining up with TRBD1. Germline CDR1 SGHRS, CDR2 YFSETQ. The junction had 14 bases not matched to a gene; V was cut back by 4 bases and J by 5 bases. CDR3 size: 16 residues.

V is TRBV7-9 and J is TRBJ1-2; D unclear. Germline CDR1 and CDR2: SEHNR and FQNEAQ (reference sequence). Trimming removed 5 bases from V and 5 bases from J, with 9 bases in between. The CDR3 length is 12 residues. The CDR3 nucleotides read TGTGCCAGCAGCCGCGACCGATATGGCTACACCTTC. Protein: CASSRDRYGYTF.

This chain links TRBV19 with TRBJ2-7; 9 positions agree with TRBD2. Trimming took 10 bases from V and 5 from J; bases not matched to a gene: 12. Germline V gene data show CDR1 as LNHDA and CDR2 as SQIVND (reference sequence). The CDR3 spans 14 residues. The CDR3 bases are TGTGCCACCAAAGGGGAGCGGGAGGTGGACGAGCAGTACTTC. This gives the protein CATKGEREVDEQYF.

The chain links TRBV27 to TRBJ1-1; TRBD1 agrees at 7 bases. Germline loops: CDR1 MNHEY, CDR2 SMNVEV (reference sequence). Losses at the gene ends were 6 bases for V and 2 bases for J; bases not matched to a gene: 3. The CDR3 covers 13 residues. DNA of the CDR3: TGTGCCAGCAGGGACAGGTCAAACACTGAAGCTTTCTTT. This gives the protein CASRDRSNTEAFF.

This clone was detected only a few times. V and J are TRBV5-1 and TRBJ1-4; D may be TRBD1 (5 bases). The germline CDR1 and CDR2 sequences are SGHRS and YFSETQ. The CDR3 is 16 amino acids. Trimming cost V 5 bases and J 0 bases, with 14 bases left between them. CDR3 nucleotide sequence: TGCGCCAGCAGTCCCTCGGGGACTGCAACTAATGAAAAACTGTTTTTT. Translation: CASSPSGTATNEKLFF.

CDR3 nucleotide sequence: TGTGCCAGCAGCTCGGGCCCGGGGAATGAGCAGTTCTTC. It encodes CASSSGPGNEQFF. The rearrangement links TRBV7-3 to TRBJ2-1; a possible D gene is TRBD2 (5 bases). The CDR3 runs to 13 residues. Trimming removed 4 bases from V and 7 bases from J, with 11 bases in between. Per germline, CDR1 SGHTA and CDR2 FQGTGA. The full variable domain, with the rest looked up from reference TRBV7-3 and TRBJ2-1, is GAGVSQTPSNKVTEKGKYVELRCDPISGHTALYWYRQSLGQGPEFLIYFQGTGAADDSGLPNDRFFAVRPEGSVSTLKIQRTERGDSAVYLCASSSGPGNEQFFGPGTRLTVL.

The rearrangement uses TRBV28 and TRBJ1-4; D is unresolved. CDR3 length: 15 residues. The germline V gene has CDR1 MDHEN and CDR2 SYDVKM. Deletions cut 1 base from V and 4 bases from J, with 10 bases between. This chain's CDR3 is CASSLYGSSNEKLFF. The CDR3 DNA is TGTGCCAGCAGTTTATATGGGAGTAGTAATGAAAAACTGTTTTTT.

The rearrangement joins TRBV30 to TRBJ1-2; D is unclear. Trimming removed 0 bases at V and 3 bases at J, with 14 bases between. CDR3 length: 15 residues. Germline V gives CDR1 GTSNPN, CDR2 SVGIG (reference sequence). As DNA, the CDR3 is TGTGCCTGGAGTGTACGTGACAAAATTTACTATGGCTACACCTTC. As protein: CAWSVRDKIYYGYTF.